The present T cell receptor beta chain was sequenced within a study of vaccination effects on CD4 cells after COVID-19. Study-level results: After vaccination, at late timepoints, clones induced by infection and by vaccine contracted markedly.

This CDR3 is built from 14 residues. The germline V gene has CDR1 SNHLY and CDR2 FYNNEI. Trimming removed 6 bases from V and 6 bases from J; junction bases left unmatched: 10. Assay: immunoSEQ multiplex PCR; the TCRdb copy retains only in-frame clones and omits some. This table has approximately 25,000 clones, roughly 80% appearing once. This clone was detected only once. Its antigen is as yet unknown. Antigen-specific CD4+ T cells were expanded (with viral peptide pools) by the ViraFEST assay ahead of sequencing. Isolation of CD4+ T cells took place after less than twelve days of culture. The vaccine given was either BNT162b2 or mRNA-1273, in two doses.

The chain has TRBV2 and TRBJ1-1; 7 nucleotides line up with TRBD1. Material: CD4+ T cells from PBMCs cultured with HCoV-NL63 spike peptides, obtained after COVID-19 vaccination. The sequence came from a human donor who received a COVID-19 vaccine. Some clones in this sample may be carry-over from other donors' samples. The chain's CDR3 is CASSLETGLSEAFF. The CDR3, as DNA: TGTGCCAGCAGCCTCGAGACAGGGTTGTCTGAAGCTTTCTTT.